The 10 T cell receptor beta chains below come from one sample, sequenced in a study of cytomegalovirus exposure and HLA in healthy donors. The study ran its PCR with 60 Vbeta and 13 Jbeta primers. Produced via immunoSEQ multiplex PCR; TCRdb's table is partial and in-frame only. Seen here are approximately 150,000 clones, around 64% observed once, and the top ten hold about 2.7%. The material sequenced was PBMCs. These receptors all come from a woman in her 30s in good health and CMV-seronegative.

This clone was picked up one time. The chain combines TRBV2 with TRBJ1-3; D call uncertain. Germline V gene sequence: CDR1 SNHLY, CDR2 FYNNEI. This CDR3 region has 18 residues. The V end was cut by 0 bases, the J end by 0 bases, with 15 bases between. The CDR3 nucleotides read TGTGCCAGCAGTGAAGCGCTGGTGCAGGCCGGCTCTGGAAACACCATATATTTT. Translating gives CASSEALVQAGSGNTIYF. Together with reference TRBV2 and TRBJ1-3, the CDR3 gives the full variable domain: EPEVTQTPSHQVTQMGQEVILRCVPISNHLYFYWYRQILGQKVEFLVSFYNNEISEKSEIFDDQFSVERPDGSNFTLKIRSTKLEDSAMYFCASSEALVQAGSGNTIYFGEGSWLTVV.

J is TRBJ1-5 and V is TRBV6-1; 7 bases fit TRBD1. The CDR3 has 15 residues. In germline, CDR1 is MNHNS, CDR2 SASEGT. Germline trimming cut 2 bases from V and 6 bases from J; bases unmatched to any gene: 7. In DNA form, the CDR3 reads TGTGCCAGCAGTGAAATGGCAGGGGGGATTCAGCCCCAGCATTTT. As protein: CASSEMAGGIQPQHF.

This clone has more than one count but fewer than ten. The CDR3, as DNA: TGTGCCAGCAGCTTGATGGACTGGAAAGATACGCAGTATTTT. Its protein product is CASSLMDWKDTQYF. V is TRBV5-6 and J is TRBJ2-3, with D tentatively TRBD2 (5 bases). CDR1 and CDR2 from the germline V gene are SGHDT and YYEEEE. The CDR3 is 14 residues long. Trimming cost V 1 base and J 5 bases, with 11 bases left between them. Full variable domain (outside the CDR3, taken from reference TRBV5-6 and TRBJ2-3): DAGVTQSPTHLIKTRGQQVTLRCSPKSGHDTVSWYQQALGQGPQFIFQYYEEEERQRGNFPDRFSGHQFPNYSSELNVNALLLGDSALYLCASSLMDWKDTQYFGPGTRLTVL.

The CDR3 nucleotides read TGTGCCAGCTCACCGGGACAGAAGAATGAAAAACTGTTTTTT. Protein: CASSPGQKNEKLFF. The V call is TRBV6-1, the J call TRBJ1-4; 7 bases align to TRBD1. CDR3 length: 14 amino acids. In germline, CDR1 is MNHNS, CDR2 SASEGT. V shed 8 bases and J 5 bases; nucleotides not matched to a gene: 8.

The chain links TRBV9 to TRBJ1-6, with D tentatively TRBD1 (5 bases). The CDR3 contains 14 residues. Germline lookup yields CDR1 SGDLS and CDR2 YYNGEE. V was cut by 3 bases and J by 9 bases, with 13 bases left in between. In DNA form, the CDR3 reads TGTGCCAGCAGCGGGGGACGGGGGGGTTCACCCCTCCACTTT. As protein: CASSGGRGGSPLHF. The full variable domain, in which reference TRBV9 and TRBJ1-6 provide the parts outside the CDR3, is DSGVTQTPKHLITATGQRVTLRCSPRSGDLSVYWYQQSLDQGLQFLIQYYNGEERAKGNILERFSAQQFPDLHSELNLSSLELGDSALYFCASSGGRGGSPLHFGNGTRLTVT.

V gene TRBV29-1 combines with J gene TRBJ2-7; D not resolved. Germline V gene lookup returns CDR1 SQVTM and CDR2 ANQGSEA. The CDR3 runs 13 residues. Between the trimmed V and J ends, which lost 5 bases and 0 bases, there was a span of 11 bases. CDR3 sequence: CSVSSLFSYEQYF. The CDR3 nucleotides read TGCAGCGTTTCGTCCCTCTTCTCCTACGAGCAGTACTTC.

The gene calls are TRBV29-1 and TRBJ2-3, with TRBD2 identical over 9 bases. The V and J ends lost 1 base and 2 bases, in that order; junction bases with no gene match: 4. Germline CDR1 SQVTM, CDR2 ANQGSEA. The CDR3 extends over 15 amino acids. Here the CDR3 DNA reads TGCAGCGTTGAAGTTAGCGGGGGAACCACAGATACGCAGTATTTT. Encoded protein: CSVEVSGGTTDTQYF.

The gene calls are TRBV19 and TRBJ1-5, with D possibly TRBD1 on 6 matching bases. CDR1 LNHDA and CDR2 SQIVND come from the germline V gene (reference sequence). V shed 1 base and J shed 4 bases, with 14 bases lying between them. The CDR3 runs 16 residues. The CDR3 is CASSIARGTLNQPQHF. As DNA, the CDR3 is TGTGCCAGTAGTATAGCCAGGGGAACCCTGAATCAGCCCCAGCATTTT.

The chain is built from TRBV28 and TRBJ1-5; TRBD1 aligns across 8 bases. The CDR3 contains 15 residues. Trimming cost V 9 bases and J 4 bases; bases outside gene matches: 11. The germline V gene encodes CDR1 MDHEN and CDR2 SYDVKM. The CDR3: CASKTGEGGNQPQHF. The CDR3, as DNA: TGTGCCAGTAAGACAGGGGAAGGTGGGAATCAGCCCCAGCATTTT.

This chain connects TRBV30 to TRBJ2-1; no firm D call. This CDR3 spans 14 amino acids. V was trimmed by 0 bases and J by 1 base, leaving 7 bases between them. CDR1 GTSNPN and CDR2 SVGIG come from the germline V gene (reference sequence). CDR3 amino acids: CAWSVRVSYNEQFF. As DNA, the CDR3 is TGTGCCTGGAGTGTTCGGGTATCCTACAATGAGCAGTTCTTC.